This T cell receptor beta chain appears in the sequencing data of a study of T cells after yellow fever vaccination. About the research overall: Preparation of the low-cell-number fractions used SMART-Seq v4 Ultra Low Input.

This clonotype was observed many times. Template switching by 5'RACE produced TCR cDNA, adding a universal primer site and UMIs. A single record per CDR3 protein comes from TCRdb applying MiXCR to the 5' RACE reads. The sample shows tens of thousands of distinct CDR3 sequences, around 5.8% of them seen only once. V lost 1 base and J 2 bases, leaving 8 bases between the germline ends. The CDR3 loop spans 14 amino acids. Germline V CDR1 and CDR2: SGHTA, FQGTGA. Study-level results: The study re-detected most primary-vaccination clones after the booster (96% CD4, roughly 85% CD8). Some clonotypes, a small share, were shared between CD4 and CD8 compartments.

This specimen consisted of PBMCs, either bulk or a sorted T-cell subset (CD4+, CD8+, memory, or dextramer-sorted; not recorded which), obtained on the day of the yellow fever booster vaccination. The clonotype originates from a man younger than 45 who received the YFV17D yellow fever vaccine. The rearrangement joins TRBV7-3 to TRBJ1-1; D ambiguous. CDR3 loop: CASSLNPGNTEAFF. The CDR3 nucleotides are TGTGCCAGCAGCTTAAATCCGGGTAACACTGAAGCTTTCTTT.